The 22 T cell receptor beta chains below all came from one sample that was sequenced in a study of T-cell reconstitution after alpha-beta-depleted transplantation in children. The TCRbeta library was prepared with unique molecular identifiers. TCRdb re-called the PCR reads with MiXCR, one entry per CDR3 protein. The table has more than 450,000 distinct CDR3 sequences, about 18% seen once. The material was PBMCs from the stem cell graft donor, obtained from the stem cell graft. These receptors all stem from a human donor who donated a stem cell graft to a child with acute lymphoblastic leukemia.

The genes are TRBV13 and TRBJ2-3; D call uncertain. The CDR3 spans 13 residues. Germline V gene lookup returns CDR1 PRHDT and CDR2 FYEKMQ (reference sequence). Trimming shortened V by 5 bases and J by 2 bases, and 8 bases separated the two germline ends. The CDR3 DNA reads as TGTGCCAGCAGCACCCTCGACACAGATACGCAGTATTTT. Protein product: CASSTLDTDTQYF.

This clonotype was seen a few times. V and J are TRBV6-5 and TRBJ1-6; D possibly corresponds to TRBD1 (6 bases). Trimming removed 3 bases from V and 8 bases from J, with 8 bases in between. The CDR3 loop spans 13 amino acids. Germline V gives CDR1 MNHEY, CDR2 SVGAGI. The DNA of the CDR3 is TGTGCCAGCAGTTATCAGGGGTATTCACCCCTCCACTTT. The encoded protein is CASSYQGYSPLHF.

The gene calls are TRBV10-3 and TRBJ2-7; perhaps TRBD1 as D (6 bases). Looked up from germline, CDR1 is ENHRY and CDR2 is SYGVKD. CDR3 length equals 14 residues. V was clipped by 6 bases and J by 0 bases, with 12 bases between them. CDR3 region: CAISPTGSSYEQYF. The CDR3 DNA is TGTGCCATCAGCCCTACAGGGTCCTCCTACGAGCAGTACTTC.

This clonotype has more than one count but fewer than ten. V usage is TRBV12-3 or TRBV12-4 and J usage is TRBJ2-2, with D possibly being TRBD1 (5 bases). The CDR3 runs 16 residues. With 5 bases removed from V and 0 bases from J, the gap between germline ends came to 13 bases. Here the CDR3 reads CASSRPGPSNTGELFF. For the CDR3, the DNA is TGTGCCAGCAGTCGGCCAGGGCCATCGAACACCGGGGAGCTGTTTTTT.

This clonotype was found a few times. The chain combines TRBV4-1 with TRBJ2-5, with TRBD1 as a possible D gene (6 bases). The CDR3 consists of 15 residues. Germline V gene sequence: CDR1 MGHRA, CDR2 YSYEKL. Trimming took off 1 base at V and 7 bases at J, with 16 bases between the two ends. CDR3 coding DNA: TGCGCCAGCAGCCAAGTGGTGACAGGCGGTGGGACCCAGTACTTC. Protein sequence: CASSQVVTGGGTQYF.

J is TRBJ2-1 and V is TRBV10-2; D is perhaps TRBD2 (6 bases). From germline, CDR1 is WSHSY and CDR2 SAAADI. CDR3 length: 16 amino acids. V shed 1 base and J shed 2 bases, with 12 bases lying between them. The CDR3 DNA sequence: TGCGCCAGCAGTGAGTACGGGAGTCCTCCCTACAATGAGCAGTTCTTC. Amino acid sequence: CASSEYGSPPYNEQFF.

The chain employs TRBV5-1 and TRBJ2-1, with TRBD2 identical over 14 bases. Germline CDR1 is SGHRS and CDR2 is YFSETQ. This CDR3 has 18 amino acids. V was pared by 4 bases and J by 6 bases, with 12 bases of the junction left unmatched. CDR3 nucleotides: TGCGCCAGCAGCCAGGGACTAGCGGGAGATTTTAAGTGCAATGAGCAGTTCTTC. This encodes CASSQGLAGDFKCNEQFF.

This clonotype was recorded a few times. V is TRBV6-1 and J is TRBJ2-2; D gene unclear. Germline loops: CDR1 MNHNS, CDR2 SASEGT. Trimming cost V 2 bases and J 4 bases, with 5 bases left between them. CDR3 length equals 13 residues. The CDR3 spells CASSEYGTGELFF. CDR3 bases: TGTGCCAGCAGTGAATACGGCACCGGGGAGCTGTTTTTT.

This chain links TRBV4-1 with TRBJ2-3; the match to TRBD2 covers 7 bases. CDR1 is MGHRA, CDR2 YSYEKL, per germline. The CDR3 has 18 amino acids. The V segment lost 3 bases and the J segment 1 base; nucleotides outside the gene matches: 13. The CDR3 is CASSHPAAGRGGTDTQYF. CDR3 in DNA: TGCGCCAGCAGCCATCCAGCCGCGGGGAGGGGAGGCACAGATACGCAGTATTTT.

The rearrangement joins TRBV14 to TRBJ1-3; D is undetermined. Deletions cut 1 base from V and 0 bases from J, with 7 bases between. Germline CDR1 reads SGHDN; CDR2 reads FVKESK. The CDR3 length is 15 residues. The CDR3 region has the DNA TGTGCCAGCAGCCAAGGTCTCCGCTCTGGAAACACCATATATTTT. Translating it yields CASSQGLRSGNTIYF.

This rearrangement joins TRBV7-3 to TRBJ2-3, with no clear D. Between the trimmed V and J ends, which lost 5 bases and 3 bases, there was a span of 15 bases. This CDR3 has 15 amino acids. Per the germline V gene, CDR1 is SGHTA and CDR2 is FQGTGA. The CDR3 DNA is TGTGCCAGCAGCGCCATAGGTGGGAAAACAGATACGCAGTATTTT. Protein product: CASSAIGGKTDTQYF.

This clonotype was detected a few times. One junction end disagrees with the germline gene, perhaps due to a read error. DNA of the CDR3: TGTGCCAGCAGTTTTTCCGAAGTGGAACGGTCGGGTTTT. Translated, it gives CASSFSEVERSGF. The chain couples TRBV12-3 or TRBV12-4 to TRBJ2-3; D unresolved. This CDR3 has 13 residues.

DNA of the CDR3: TGTGCCACCAGCGTACACCCGAGGGGGGCAGGAAGCTCCTACAATGAGCAGTTCTTC. Protein sequence: CATSVHPRGAGSSYNEQFF. V is TRBV15 and J is TRBJ2-1, with D perhaps being TRBD1 or TRBD2 (6 bases each). This CDR3 has 19 amino acids. With 5 bases removed from V and 0 bases from J, the gap between germline ends came to 23 bases. Germline CDR1 is LNHNV and CDR2 is YYDKDF (reference sequence).

This clonotype was seen only a few times. This rearrangement joins TRBV29-1 to TRBJ2-7; D might be TRBD1 (5 bases). There are 11 residues in the CDR3. Trimming stripped 5 bases from V and 5 bases from J, with 10 bases between. Germline-derived CDR1 and CDR2 are SQVTM and ANQGSEA. The CDR3 region has the DNA TGCAGCGTTCAGAAAGGGGACGAGCAGTACTTC. It yields the protein CSVQKGDEQYF.

The rearrangement links TRBV12-3 or TRBV12-4 to TRBJ2-2; D might be TRBD1 (6 bases). The CDR3 runs to 15 residues. V was pared by 7 bases and J by 5 bases, with 17 bases between. The CDR3 spells CASTPLGGRTGELFF. The CDR3 DNA reads TGTGCCAGCACCCCACTTGGGGGCCGTACCGGGGAGCTGTTTTTT.

The rearrangement links TRBV5-1 to TRBJ2-1, with 7 bases fitting TRBD1. Germline V CDR1 and CDR2: SGHRS, YFSETQ. The J segment lost 6 bases and the V segment lost 3 bases, leaving 3 bases of the junction unmatched. The length of the CDR3 is 13 residues. The CDR3 region is CASSWTGGNEQFF. The CDR3 DNA reads TGCGCCAGCAGCTGGACAGGAGGCAATGAGCAGTTCTTC.

This clonotype occurred many times. The V call is TRBV5-6, the J call TRBJ2-3; D not resolved. Trimming removed 3 bases at V and 2 bases at J, with 7 bases between. CDR3 size: 13 residues. CDR1 and CDR2 from the germline V gene are SGHDT and YYEEEE. The CDR3 nucleotides are TGTGCCAGCAGCTCGGCCGACACAGATACGCAGTATTTT. Translated: CASSSADTDTQYF.

The V call is TRBV5-5, the J call TRBJ2-7, with 9 nucleotides matching TRBD2. V lost 1 base to trimming and J lost 5 bases; unmatched junction nucleotides: 13. The CDR3 loop spans 17 amino acids. Germline V CDR1 and CDR2: SGHKS, YYEKEE (reference sequence). The CDR3 DNA sequence: TGTGCCAGCAGCTTGCTGGGAGCGGGAGGTCGCGTCCACGAGCAGTACTTC. It yields the protein CASSLLGAGGRVHEQYF.

This clonotype has more than one count but fewer than ten. J is TRBJ2-1 and V is TRBV12-3 or TRBV12-4, with 8 bases matching TRBD2. This CDR3 is 20 amino acids long. With 10 bases clipped from V and 4 bases from J, the junction kept 27 bases outside the gene matches. In nucleotides, the CDR3 is TGTGCCACCAATATCGGGCTAAGCGGGAGTCAAACGGCAAGGTACAATGAGCAGTTCTTC. It codes for CATNIGLSGSQTARYNEQFF.

This sequence joins TRBV5-1 and TRBJ1-1, with D unclear. Trimming left V 4 bases short and J 7 bases short, with 14 bases between. Germline CDR1 and CDR2: SGHRS and YFSETQ. The CDR3 loop spans 13 amino acids. CDR3 region: CASSRYGLGEAFF. The CDR3 coding sequence is TGCGCCAGCAGCCGCTACGGACTGGGTGAAGCTTTCTTT.

CDR3 DNA sequence: TGCGCCAGCAGCTTCAACCCGACTAGCGGGGGCACAGATACGCAGTATTTT. It specifies CASSFNPTSGGTDTQYF. This chain links TRBV5-1 with TRBJ2-3; 11 bases are a match to TRBD2. Looked up from germline, CDR1 is SGHRS and CDR2 is YFSETQ. With 2 bases clipped from V and 1 base from J, the junction kept 6 bases outside the gene matches. This CDR3 comprises 17 residues.

The table lists this clonotype with a few counts. V and J are TRBV20-1 and TRBJ2-7, with D possibly being TRBD1 or TRBD2 (5 bases each). V gave up 5 bases and J gave up 5 bases, with 13 bases separating them. The CDR3 is 12 amino acids. Germline CDR1 and CDR2: DFQATT and SNEGSKA (reference sequence). Here the CDR3 DNA reads TGCAGTGCTGCCGGGACCCTGGACGAGCAGTACTTC. Translation gives CSAAGTLDEQYF.